This TCR beta chain was obtained from a study of tumor-infiltrating lymphocytes in primary liver carcinoma (dated by TCRdb to about 2017). Regarding the complete study: The five patients, three men and two women aged 30 to 69 years, had hepatocellular carcinoma (four) or combined HCC and intrahepatic cholangiocarcinoma (one). The five patients had tumors staged T1-T3 N0M0, with maximum diameters ranging from roughly 4 to 10 cm. Samples yielded roughly 3.5 to 8 million productive TCRbeta reads; read depth did not differ significantly between tissue types. A total of some 35 specimens from 5 patients underwent TCRbeta repertoire sequencing, comprising about 25 tumor regions, 5 adjacent noncancerous liver tissues and 5 peripheral blood samples. High reproducibility was observed for the technical replicate repertoires, with mean shared-clone rates roughly 0.89 and correlation coefficients above 0.95. For each liver tumor, the study sampled five regions along with adjacent normal tissue and blood, and applied TCRbeta repertoire sequencing, expression microarrays and whole-exome sequencing.

V is trimmed back by 2 bases and J by 4 bases, and the junction contains 6 bases that no gene match accounts for. Including cysteine and phenylalanine, the CDR3 has 14 amino acids. CDR3 DNA only is kept here, 42 bases in frame from base 1. Looking up the germline V gene (reference sequence) yields CDR1 GTSNPN and CDR2 SVGIG. Total RNA and DNA were co-extracted from 20-30 mg of bulk tissue with the AllPrep DNA/RNA mini kit, without cell sorting. Four to six patients with histopathologically diagnosed primary liver carcinoma underwent surgical resection in China between November 2015 and 2016. Patients had chronic HBV infection and were treatment-naive at sampling. Each fresh piece of tumor and adjacent tissue was cut in two, with one half stored in RNAlater at -80 degrees C and the other half sent for histology. Using a constant-region primer and ProtoScript II reverse transcriptase, TCRbeta-specific cDNA was reverse-transcribed from 400 to 550 ng total RNA. The TCRbeta libraries were prepared through three rounds of nested multiplex PCR following a slightly modified ARM-PCR procedure. Each of the first two PCR rounds ran for approximately 10 cycles using multiplex TRBV1-TRBV30 forward primers together with a Cbeta reverse primer. Sample barcodes and Illumina adapters were attached in a final 25-cycle PCR using Deep VentR polymerase. Before sequencing, amplicons of 200-500 bp were purified from gel using a QIAquick gel extraction kit. An Illumina HiSeq 2500 was used to sequence the TCRbeta amplicons with 250-bp paired-end reads. The authors processed their data as follows. To recover full CDR3 sequences, reads were quality-trimmed using Trimmomatic v0.33 and paired reads were then merged using FLASH v1.2.11. V, D and J germline segments were assigned to the rearranged TCRbeta sequences by MiGEC v1.2.1b. Clonotype statistics and Shannon-Wiener diversity indices were calculated with VDJtools v1.0.0. To cut down on sampling bias, every analysis after diversity analysis relied on just the 250 most abundant clonotypes from each sample. Using fastp trimming at Q25 and MiXCR clonotype assembly, TCRdb reanalyzed the public sequencing data and kept in-frame beta chains. Rows merge per CDR3 protein into single entries with the most common DNA and genes. It is TCRdb's table, rather than the study itself, that gives the V and J calls and clone size. The sample yields about 120,000 distinct CDR3 sequences; 55% to 70% were counted once. Over 8% of the sample is in the top ten clones.

This clonotype was seen at least ten times. Its antigen is not yet known. Base qualities are not at hand, and no much larger clone is one base apart. Beyond this particular receptor, the publication reports: The study included only 4 to 6 patients, and the authors note findings should be validated in a larger study. Only the TCR beta chain was sequenced, so true repertoire diversity is likely underestimated because unpaired alpha chains were not captured. Repertoire overlap was found to be higher between tumor regions (mean around 35%) than between tumor-adjacent (roughly 17%) or tumor-blood (about 15%) pairs, consistent with antigen-driven expansion. The top 250 clones made up a significantly larger repertoire fraction in tumors than in blood (p = 0.039). Comparison of CD4+ and CD8+ T cell repertoires was precluded by the use of bulk unsorted samples.

This receptor was obtained from a woman aged 55-70 years with primary liver carcinoma and hepatitis B virus infection. The receptor chain draws on TRBV30 and TRBJ2-5; 8 junctional bases match TRBD1. The source material was tumor-adjacent normal liver tissue. For the CDR3, the sequence is CAWSLGQGIETQYF. The nucleotides are TGTGCCTGGAGTCTTGGACAGGGTATAGAGACCCAGTACTTC. With the rest looked up from the reference TRBV30 and TRBJ2-5 genes rather than sequenced, the full variable domain is SQTIHQWPATLVQPVGSPLSLECTVEGTSNPNLYWYRQAAGRGLQLLFYSVGIGQISSEVPQNLSASRPQDRQFILSSKKLLLSDSGFYLCAWSLGQGIETQYFGPGTRLLVL.